This entry describes one T cell receptor (beta chain). This specimen belongs to a study of T cell changes during pregnancy in multiple sclerosis. CDR3 length: 14 residues. The germline V gene has CDR1 SEHNR and CDR2 FQNEAQ (reference sequence). Trimming shortened V by 5 bases and J by 7 bases, and 15 bases separated the two germline ends. Sequenced by immunoSEQ multiplex PCR; TCRdb stores in-frame clones only, minus some. The data show 75,000 to 95,000 clones, 92% seen once. The sequenced sample was peripheral blood, obtained in the first trimester of pregnancy. The sequence was collected from a female donor with multiple sclerosis, enrolled in a pregnancy study. The V and J genes are TRBV7-9 and TRBJ1-5, with TRBD1 as a possible D gene (6 bases). CDR3 sequence: CASSPAGGGQPQHF. CDR3 in DNA: TGTGCCAGCAGCCCCGCGGGGGGCGGCCAGCCCCAGCATTTT.